This T cell receptor (beta chain) is from a study of blood T cell repertoires in COVID-19. Overall study context: There were acute and convalescent COVID-19 samples, and they came from the United States, Italy and Spain. In each case, the material was cDNA or gDNA derived from T cells, B-cell-depleted T cells, or PBMCs.

Original analysis: Amplification of reference gene primers was used by the study to estimate nucleated cell counts. Assay: immunoSEQ multiplex PCR; the TCRdb copy retains only in-frame clones and omits some. V and J calls and clone size are given by that table; D and trimming were obtained from the DNA. The sample shows about 320,000 clones, roughly 88% of them seen only once. This clone came up once. CDR3 length: 19 amino acids. The V end was cut by 0 bases, the J end by 4 bases, with 19 bases between. Germline V gene lookup returns CDR1 MGHRA and CDR2 YSYEKL. The source material was peripheral blood. This receptor was obtained from a woman between 50 and 59 years old with acute or convalescent COVID-19. The chain couples TRBV4-1 to TRBJ2-6, with D unresolved. CDR3 sequence reads: CASSQEGVSLARGANVLTF. CDR3 sequence (DNA): TGCGCCAGCAGCCAAGAGGGCGTTTCCCTGGCAAGAGGGGCCAACGTCCTGACTTTC.